Each of the 2 T cell receptor beta chains below was sequenced from the same sample in a study of shared clonotypes between healthy human individuals. The naive CD8 population came from CD45RO-negative cells selected for CCR7, without terminally differentiated effector memory CD45RA+ cells. This table comes from immunoSEQ multiplex PCR, and its TCRdb copy is limited to in-frame clones, with some not included. This table has about 580,000 clones, 95% to 98% appearing once. Source material: naive CD8+ T cells sorted from blood. These receptors were obtained from a young man in good health.

This sequence joins TRBV29-1 and TRBJ2-6; D uncertain. Trimming removed 0 bases from V and 1 base from J, with 16 bases in between. The CDR3 loop spans 18 amino acids. Germline CDR1 and CDR2: SQVTM and ANQGSEA. The CDR3 bases are TGCAGCGTTGAAGATCGGTTGGGCAGGTCGTCTGGGGCCAACGTCCTGACTTTC. Protein sequence: CSVEDRLGRSSGANVLTF. The variable domain in full, completed from reference TRBV29-1 and TRBJ2-6, reads SAVISQKPSRDICQRGTSLTIQCQVDSQVTMMFWYRQQPGQSLTLIATANQGSEATYESGFVIDKFPISRPNLTFSTLTVSNMSPEDSSIYLCSVEDRLGRSSGANVLTFGAGSRLTVL.

The J gene is TRBJ2-7, the V gene TRBV4-1, with unresolved D. Trimming cost V 1 base and J 0 bases, with 16 bases left between them. From germline, CDR1 is MGHRA and CDR2 YSYEKL. This CDR3 is built from 17 residues. The CDR3 DNA reads as TGCGCCAGCAGCCAAGTTCTTACCGGTTCTACCTCCTACGAGCAGTACTTC. Translating gives CASSQVLTGSTSYEQYF.